This is a list of T cell receptor beta chains from one sample in a study of post-analysis software for immune sequencing data. MiXCR, run by TCRdb on the PCR reads, gives a single entry per CDR3 protein. The sample consists of roughly 800,000 distinct CDR3 sequences, around 42% of them appearing once. Material for sequencing was blood. All receptors come from a girl between 5 and 17 years old with multiple sclerosis. CDR3s include the opening cysteine and the closing phenylalanine or tryptophan. The D gene is left open where the match is weak. Rows may omit the clone size; those that give it use once, few, many or a size class.

>TRBJ1-5|TRBV5-5|NA|NA
TGTGCCAGCAGCTTTGGGGAAGGAGGTCAGCCCCAGCATTTT
CASSFGEGGQPQHF
>TRBJ2-7|TRBV12-3/TRBV12-4|few|TRBD2
TGTGCCAGCAGCATGGGCGGGAGTAGTTCCGAGCAGTACTTC
CASSMGGSSSEQYF
>TRBJ2-7|TRBV28|NA|NA
TGTGCCAGCAGTCCCCAGGAGTACGAGCAGTACTTC
CASSPQEYEQYF
>TRBJ1-1|TRBV7-8|NA|NA
TGTGCCAGCAGCTTAGTTAAGCGAGGGCAGAGGAAGGTTGGAGCTTTCTTT
CASSLVKRGQRKVGAFF
>TRBJ2-3|TRBV7-3|NA|TRBD1
TGTGCCAGCAGCAGAACAGGGGCGAGCACAGATACGCAGTATTTT
CASSRTGASTDTQYF
>TRBJ2-7|TRBV12-3/TRBV12-4|NA|NA
TGTGCCAGCAGGGCCGGACGCGCGGTCACCTACGAGCAGTACTTC
CASRAGRAVTYEQYF
>TRBJ2-7|TRBV6-5|once|NA
TGTGCCAGCAGTTATGGAAGTCAATCCTACGAGCAGTACTTC
CASSYGSQSYEQYF
>TRBJ1-2|TRBV9|many|TRBD1
TGTGCCAGCAGCGTAGAAGGGACAGGGGTACGTGGCTACACCTTC
CASSVEGTGVRGYTF
>TRBJ2-3|TRBV29-1|few|TRBD2
TGCAGCGTCCGCAAACGAAGCGGGAGTAGCACAGATACGCAGTATTTT
CSVRKRSGSSTDTQYF
>TRBJ2-5|TRBV11-2|NA|NA
TGTGCCAGCAGCTCGTCCCTTAACGGGAGAGACCAAGAGACCCAGTACTTC
CASSSSLNGRDQETQYF
>TRBJ2-4|TRBV9|few|TRBD2
TGTGCCAGCAGCATGACACCCGGGACTAGCGAAAACATTCAGTACTTC
CASSMTPGTSENIQYF
>TRBJ2-3|TRBV5-1|NA|TRBD2
TGCGCCAGCAGCTTCACTCTAGCGGGAAGCACAGATACGCAGTATTTT
CASSFTLAGSTDTQYF
>TRBJ2-7|TRBV19|few|NA
TGTGCCAGTAGTACAGGGAGACTCTCCTACGAGCAGTACTTC
CASSTGRLSYEQYF
>TRBJ2-1|TRBV12-3/TRBV12-4|NA|TRBD2
TGTGCCAGCCTTAGCGGGAGAGGTAGCGAGCAGTTCTTC
CASLSGRGSEQFF
>TRBJ2-2|TRBV20-1|NA|NA
TGCAGTGCTAGTGGGTTGTACTTACCCGGCGGGGAGCTGTTTTTT
CSASGLYLPGGELFF